Below, 17 T cell receptor beta chains from the same sample are listed, as sequenced in a study of CD8 T cells in ankylosing spondylitis (dated by TCRdb to 2015 to 2018). Library construction relied on 5' RACE. The reads were generated on an Illumina HiSeq 2500. TCRdb reanalyzed the raw reads on its own, using fastp at Q25 for trimming and MiXCR for clone calling, and kept in-frame beta chains. Identical CDR3 protein sequences are pooled into one entry, listed with their most common genes and DNA. The table for this sample lists tens of thousands of distinct CDR3 sequences; roughly 2.4% of them were counted only once. 7.7% of the sample lies in the top ten. The sequenced sample consisted of blood, either unsorted or a sorted T cell fraction (not recorded which). Receptors were obtained from a female donor with ankylosing spondylitis or in good health (not recorded which).

At least ten counts were recorded for this clonotype. The CDR3 nucleotides read TGTGCCAGCACCCCCGGTGTGGGAGGCACAGATACGCAGTATTTT. Protein product: CASTPGVGGTDTQYF. The chain combines TRBV9 with TRBJ2-3, with D possibly matching TRBD2 (5 bases). Germline assignment: CDR1 SGDLS and CDR2 YYNGEE. The CDR3 is 15 amino acids. V shed 6 bases and J shed 1 base, with 15 bases lying between them.

This clonotype was counted many times. CDR3 region: CASSASGTIYNEQFF. The CDR3 nucleotides are TGTGCCAGCAGCGCCTCCGGGACAATTTACAATGAGCAGTTCTTC. V usage is TRBV9 and J usage is TRBJ2-1; D is perhaps TRBD1 (6 bases). Germline V CDR1 and CDR2: SGDLS, YYNGEE. The CDR3 is 15 residues long. V dropped 3 bases and J dropped 4 bases, with 14 bases sitting between them.

This clonotype appeared many times. This chain joins TRBV9 and TRBJ1-1; tentatively, D is TRBD1 (5 bases). V dropped 3 bases and J dropped 0 bases, with 12 bases sitting between them. The germline gives CDR1 SGDLS, CDR2 YYNGEE. CDR3 length equals 15 residues. The CDR3 reads CASSAQGGLNTEAFF. As DNA, the CDR3 is TGTGCCAGCAGCGCGCAGGGAGGGTTGAACACTGAAGCTTTCTTT.

This clonotype came up many times. The chain combines TRBV9 with TRBJ2-3; perhaps TRBD2 as D (5 bases). The V gene lost 4 bases and the J gene lost 3 bases, with 18 bases spanning the gap. From germline, CDR1 is SGDLS and CDR2 YYNGEE. The CDR3 is 16 residues long. The CDR3 bases are TGTGCCAGCAGCCCGACTTCGAGCGGTAAGACAGATACGCAGTATTTT. As protein: CASSPTSSGKTDTQYF.

This clonotype was picked up a small number of times. The V call is TRBV9, the J call TRBJ2-6; D may correspond to TRBD1 or TRBD2 (5 bases each). The CDR3 is 17 residues long. The V end lost 1 base, the J end lost 0 bases, and 11 bases lay between the germline ends. Germline CDR1 SGDLS, CDR2 YYNGEE. DNA of the CDR3: TGTGCCAGCAGCGTATATCAGGGACCCTCTGGGGCCAACGTCCTGACTTTC. Encoded protein: CASSVYQGPSGANVLTF.

This clonotype was seen repeatedly, ten times or more. The chain employs TRBV9 and TRBJ2-2; no clear D gene. The length of the CDR3 is 16 residues. V dropped 0 bases and J dropped 0 bases, with 9 bases sitting between them. Germline values: CDR1 SGDLS, CDR2 YYNGEE. CDR3 region: CASSVGMGSNTGELFF. The CDR3 DNA reads as TGTGCCAGCAGCGTAGGCATGGGTTCGAACACCGGGGAGCTGTTTTTT.

J is TRBJ2-5 and V is TRBV9; 10 bases agree with TRBD1. The junction had 4 bases not matched to a gene; V was cut back by 3 bases and J by 5 bases. CDR1 is SGDLS and CDR2 is YYNGEE in the germline V gene. The CDR3 runs to 14 residues. Written as DNA, the CDR3 is TGTGCCAGCAGCGATCCGGGACAGGGGGAGACCCAGTACTTC. Translating gives CASSDPGQGETQYF.

In its sample, this clonotype was seen many times. The chain carries TRBV9 and TRBJ1-2; D not certain. The CDR3 is 13 residues long. Germline V gene lookup returns CDR1 SGDLS and CDR2 YYNGEE. V lost 0 bases and J lost 2, with 5 bases in between. CDR3 DNA: TGTGCCAGCAGCGTAGCCGAGAACTATGGCTACACCTTC. Translated, it gives CASSVAENYGYTF.

This clonotype was observed many times. This sequence joins TRBV9 and TRBJ1-1; D not resolved. CDR1 is SGDLS, CDR2 YYNGEE, per germline. The length of the CDR3 is 14 residues. The V end was cut by 0 bases, the J end by 5 bases, with 11 bases between. This CDR3 reads CASSVDEGRTEAFF. The CDR3, as DNA: TGTGCCAGCAGCGTAGACGAGGGTAGGACTGAAGCTTTCTTT.

The sample holds many counts of this clonotype. This chain links TRBV9 with TRBJ2-1; 11 bases are a match to TRBD2. Losses at the gene ends were 0 bases for V and 7 bases for J; bases not matched to a gene: 9. The CDR3 totals 17 residues. The germline V gene encodes CDR1 SGDLS and CDR2 YYNGEE. The CDR3 here is CASSVALAGGDGNEQFF. CDR3 nucleotides: TGTGCCAGCAGCGTAGCGCTAGCGGGAGGAGATGGAAATGAGCAGTTCTTC.

The chain carries TRBV9 and TRBJ2-1; no clear D gene. V was cut by 0 bases and J by 8 bases, with 9 bases left in between. This CDR3 contains 13 residues. CDR1 and CDR2 (germline): SGDLS, YYNGEE. The CDR3 bases are TGTGCCAGCAGCGTAGCTCTTTTCGATGAGCAGTTCTTC. Its protein product is CASSVALFDEQFF.

This clonotype has at least ten counts. The gene calls are TRBV9 and TRBJ2-2; tentatively, D is TRBD1 (5 bases). The CDR3 contains 14 residues. V lost 6 bases, J lost 5 bases, and 14 bases lay in between. The V gene's germline CDR1 is SGDLS and CDR2 YYNGEE. The chain's CDR3 is CASTVGPGTGELFF. The CDR3 region has the DNA TGTGCCAGCACGGTTGGGCCAGGGACCGGGGAGCTGTTTTTT.

This clonotype was seen many times. The DNA of the CDR3 is TGTGCCAGCAGCGTAGCTGGGGGACAACCATACAATGAGCAGTTCTTC. This translates into CASSVAGGQPYNEQFF. The rearrangement links TRBV9 to TRBJ2-1; a weak D match, TRBD1 (6 bases). Germline V gene lookup returns CDR1 SGDLS and CDR2 YYNGEE. The CDR3 has 16 amino acids. V was cut by 0 bases and J by 4 bases, with 14 bases left in between.

This clonotype was detected ten times or more. V gene TRBV9 combines with J gene TRBJ2-2, with 9 bases lining up with TRBD2. V dropped 2 bases and J dropped 7; count of bases not matched to a gene: 6. The CDR3 length is 15 residues. Germline CDR1 SGDLS, CDR2 YYNGEE. The CDR3 nucleotides read TGTGCCAGCAGCGTCCGGACTAGCGCCGGCGGGGAGCTGTTTTTT. Translation gives CASSVRTSAGGELFF.

The sample holds many counts of this clonotype. The chain is built from TRBV9 and TRBJ1-1, with TRBD1 matching 8 bases. The trim removed 4 bases at V and 3 bases at J, leaving 11 bases unmatched. CDR1 and CDR2 (germline): SGDLS, YYNGEE. The CDR3 runs to 16 residues. The CDR3 sequence is CASSPRGQGADTEAFF. Here the CDR3 DNA reads TGTGCCAGCAGCCCCCGGGGGCAGGGGGCTGACACTGAAGCTTTCTTT. The whole variable domain, remainder taken from reference TRBV9 and TRBJ1-1, is DSGVTQTPKHLITATGQRVTLRCSPRSGDLSVYWYQQSLDQGLQFLIQYYNGEERAKGNILERFSAQQFPDLHSELNLSSLELGDSALYFCASSPRGQGADTEAFFGQGTRLTVV.

This clonotype is termed medium-sized (0.01 to 0.1%). The V call is TRBV9, the J call TRBJ1-4; 7 bases fit TRBD1. CDR1 and CDR2 (germline): SGDLS, YYNGEE. The trim removed 2 bases at V and 9 bases at J, leaving 7 bases unmatched. The CDR3 has 14 residues. The CDR3 DNA is TGTGCCAGCAGCGTGTCGGGACAGCAACAAAAACTGTTTTTT. It translates to CASSVSGQQQKLFF.

This clonotype has a count of ten or more. The CDR3 DNA follows: TGTGCCAGCAGCCCCGACAGGGGGTATACTGAAGCTTTCTTT. Its protein is CASSPDRGYTEAFF. This chain connects TRBV9 to TRBJ1-1; TRBD1 agrees at 9 bases. Germline trimming cut 4 bases from V and 5 bases from J; bases unmatched to any gene: 6. CDR1 and CDR2 from the germline V gene are SGDLS and YYNGEE. CDR3 length equals 14 residues.